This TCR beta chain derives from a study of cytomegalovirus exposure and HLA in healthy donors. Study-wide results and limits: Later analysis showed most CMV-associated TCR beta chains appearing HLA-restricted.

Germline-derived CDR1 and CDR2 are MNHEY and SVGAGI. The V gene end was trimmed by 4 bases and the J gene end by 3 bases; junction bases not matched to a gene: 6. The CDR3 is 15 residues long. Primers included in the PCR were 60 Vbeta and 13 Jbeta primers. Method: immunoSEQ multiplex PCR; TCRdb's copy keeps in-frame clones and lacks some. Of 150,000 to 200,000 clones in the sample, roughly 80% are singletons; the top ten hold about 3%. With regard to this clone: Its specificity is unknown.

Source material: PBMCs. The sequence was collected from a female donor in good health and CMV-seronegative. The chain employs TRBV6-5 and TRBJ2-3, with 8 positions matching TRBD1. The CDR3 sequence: CASSWATGATDTQYF. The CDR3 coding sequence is TGTGCCAGCAGTTGGGCGACAGGGGCGACAGATACGCAGTATTTT.